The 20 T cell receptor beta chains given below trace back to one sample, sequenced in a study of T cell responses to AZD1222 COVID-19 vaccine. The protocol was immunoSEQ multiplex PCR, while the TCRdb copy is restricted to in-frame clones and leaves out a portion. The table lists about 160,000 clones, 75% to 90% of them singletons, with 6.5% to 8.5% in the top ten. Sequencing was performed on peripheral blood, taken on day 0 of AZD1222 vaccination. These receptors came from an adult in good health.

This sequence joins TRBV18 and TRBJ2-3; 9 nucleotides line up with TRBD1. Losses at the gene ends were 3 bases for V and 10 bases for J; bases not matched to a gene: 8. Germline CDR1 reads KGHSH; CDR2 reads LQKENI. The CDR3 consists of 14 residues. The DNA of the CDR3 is TGTGCCAGCTCACCTCCGGGACAGGGAACCTCGCAGTATTTT. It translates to CASSPPGQGTSQYF.

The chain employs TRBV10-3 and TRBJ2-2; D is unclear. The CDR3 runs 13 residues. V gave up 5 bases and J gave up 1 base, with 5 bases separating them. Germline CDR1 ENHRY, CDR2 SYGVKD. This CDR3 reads CAISPQNTGELFF. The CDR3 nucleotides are TGTGCCATCAGTCCACAGAACACCGGGGAGCTGTTTTTT.

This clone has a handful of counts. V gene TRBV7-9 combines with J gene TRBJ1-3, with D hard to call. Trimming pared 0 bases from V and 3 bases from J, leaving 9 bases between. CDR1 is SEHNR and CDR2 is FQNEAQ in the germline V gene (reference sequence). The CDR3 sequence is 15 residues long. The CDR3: CASSLASGGGNTIYF. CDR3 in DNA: TGTGCCAGCAGCTTAGCGTCAGGAGGTGGAAACACCATATATTTT.

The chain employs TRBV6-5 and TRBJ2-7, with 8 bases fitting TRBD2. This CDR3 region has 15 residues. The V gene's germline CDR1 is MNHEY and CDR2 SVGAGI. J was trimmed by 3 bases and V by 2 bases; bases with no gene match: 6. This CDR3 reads CASSYLPGGGYEQYV. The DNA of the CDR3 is TGTGCCAGCAGTTACCTCCCCGGGGGGGGCTACGAGCAGTACGTC.

CDR3 protein: CASSQDFLAGNQETQYF. The CDR3 DNA sequence: TGCGCCAGCAGCCAAGATTTTCTAGCGGGGAACCAAGAGACCCAGTACTTC. J is TRBJ2-5 and V is TRBV4-1, with 9 bases aligning to TRBD2. Germline CDR1 and CDR2: MGHRA and YSYEKL. The CDR3 consists of 17 residues. V lost 0 bases to trimming and J lost 0 bases; unmatched junction nucleotides: 5.

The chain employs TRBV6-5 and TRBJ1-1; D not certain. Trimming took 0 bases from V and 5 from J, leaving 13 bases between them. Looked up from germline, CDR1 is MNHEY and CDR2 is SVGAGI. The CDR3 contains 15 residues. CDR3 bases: TGTGCCAGCAGTTACTCGAGGAGCCTGGGGACTGAAGCTTTCTTT. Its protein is CASSYSRSLGTEAFF.

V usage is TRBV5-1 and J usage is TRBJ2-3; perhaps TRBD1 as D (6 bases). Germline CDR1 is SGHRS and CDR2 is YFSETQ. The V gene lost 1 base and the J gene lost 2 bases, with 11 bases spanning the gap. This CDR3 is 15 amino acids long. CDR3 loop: CASSLQGQITDTQYF. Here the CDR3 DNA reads TGCGCCAGCAGCTTGCAAGGACAGATCACAGATACGCAGTATTTT.

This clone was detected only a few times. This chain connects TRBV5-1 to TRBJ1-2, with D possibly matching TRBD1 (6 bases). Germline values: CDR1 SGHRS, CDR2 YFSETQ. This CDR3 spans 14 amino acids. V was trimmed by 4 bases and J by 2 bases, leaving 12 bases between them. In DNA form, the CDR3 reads TGCGCCAGCAGCGGTACAGGGAACAACTATGGCTACACCTTC. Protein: CASSGTGNNYGYTF.

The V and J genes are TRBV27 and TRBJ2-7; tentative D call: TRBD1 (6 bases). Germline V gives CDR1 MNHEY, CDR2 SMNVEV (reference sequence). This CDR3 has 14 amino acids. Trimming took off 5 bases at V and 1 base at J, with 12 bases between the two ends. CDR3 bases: TGTGCCAGCAGTCCGCAGGGACATTCCTACGAGCAGTACTTC. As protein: CASSPQGHSYEQYF.

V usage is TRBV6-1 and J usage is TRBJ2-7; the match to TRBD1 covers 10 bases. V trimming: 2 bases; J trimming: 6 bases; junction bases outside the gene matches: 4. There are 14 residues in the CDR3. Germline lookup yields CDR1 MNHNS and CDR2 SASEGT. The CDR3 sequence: CASSESGTGVEQYV. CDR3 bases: TGTGCCAGCAGTGAATCCGGGACAGGGGTCGAGCAGTACGTC.

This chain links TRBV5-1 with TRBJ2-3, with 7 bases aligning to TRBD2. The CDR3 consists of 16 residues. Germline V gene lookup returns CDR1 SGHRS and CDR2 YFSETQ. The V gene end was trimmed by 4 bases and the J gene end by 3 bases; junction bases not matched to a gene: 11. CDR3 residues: CASSIGLDPITDTQYF. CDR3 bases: TGCGCCAGCAGCATCGGACTAGACCCGATAACAGATACGCAGTATTTT.

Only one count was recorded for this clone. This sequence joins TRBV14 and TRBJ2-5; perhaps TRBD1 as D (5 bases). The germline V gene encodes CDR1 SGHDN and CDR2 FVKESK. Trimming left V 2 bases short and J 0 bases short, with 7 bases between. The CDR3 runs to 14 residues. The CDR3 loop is CASSQTRDQETQYF. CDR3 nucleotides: TGTGCCAGCAGCCAAACCAGGGACCAAGAGACCCAGTACTTC.

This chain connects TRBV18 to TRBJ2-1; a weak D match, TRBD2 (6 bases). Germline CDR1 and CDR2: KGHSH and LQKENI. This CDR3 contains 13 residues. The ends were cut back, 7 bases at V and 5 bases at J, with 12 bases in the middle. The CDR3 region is CASCRDSHNEQFF. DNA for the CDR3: TGTGCCAGCTGCCGGGACTCTCACAATGAGCAGTTCTTC.

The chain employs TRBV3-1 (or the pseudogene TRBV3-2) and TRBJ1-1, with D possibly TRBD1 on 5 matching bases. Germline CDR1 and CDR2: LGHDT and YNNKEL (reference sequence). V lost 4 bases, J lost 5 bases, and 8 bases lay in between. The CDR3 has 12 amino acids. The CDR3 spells CASSPRGTEAFF. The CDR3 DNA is TGTGCCAGCAGCCCACGGGGGACTGAAGCTTTCTTT.

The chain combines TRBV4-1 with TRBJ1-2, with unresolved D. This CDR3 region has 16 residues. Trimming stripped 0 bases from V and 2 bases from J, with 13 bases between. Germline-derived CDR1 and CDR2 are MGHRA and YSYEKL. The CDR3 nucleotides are TGCGCCAGCAGCCAAGATTGGCCAGGAGAGAACTATGGCTACACCTTC. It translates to CASSQDWPGENYGYTF.

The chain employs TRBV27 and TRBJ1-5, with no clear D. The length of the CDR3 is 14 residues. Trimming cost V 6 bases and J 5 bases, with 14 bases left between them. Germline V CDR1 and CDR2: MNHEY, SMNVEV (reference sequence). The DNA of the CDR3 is TGTGCCAGCAGCCCGACGGGGAAAGATCAGCCCCAGCATTTT. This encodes CASSPTGKDQPQHF.

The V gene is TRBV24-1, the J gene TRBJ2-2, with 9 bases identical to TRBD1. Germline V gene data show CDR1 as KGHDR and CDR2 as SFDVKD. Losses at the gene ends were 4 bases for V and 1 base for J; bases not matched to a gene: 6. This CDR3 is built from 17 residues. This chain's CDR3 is CATSDVPGQGNTGELFF. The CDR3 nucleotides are TGTGCCACCAGTGACGTCCCGGGACAGGGGAACACCGGGGAGCTGTTTTTT.

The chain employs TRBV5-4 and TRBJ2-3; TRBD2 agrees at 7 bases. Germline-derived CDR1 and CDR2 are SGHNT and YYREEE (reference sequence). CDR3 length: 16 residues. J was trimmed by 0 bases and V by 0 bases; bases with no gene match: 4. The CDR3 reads CASSLGMGGSTDTQYF. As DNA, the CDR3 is TGTGCCAGCAGCTTGGGTATGGGGGGGAGCACAGATACGCAGTATTTT. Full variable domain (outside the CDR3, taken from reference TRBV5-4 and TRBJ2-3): ETGVTQSPTHLIKTRGQQVTLRCSSQSGHNTVSWYQQALGQGPQFIFQYYREEENGRGNFPPRFSGLQFPNYSSELNVNALELDDSALYLCASSLGMGGSTDTQYFGPGTRLTVL.

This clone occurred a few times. DNA of the CDR3: TGCAGCGTTTTTTTCGTGCGCTCCTACGAGCAGTACTTC. This gives the protein CSVFFVRSYEQYF. The rearrangement uses TRBV29-1 and TRBJ2-7; D not certain. Germline CDR1 and CDR2: SQVTM and ANQGSEA. V was trimmed by 5 bases and J by 0 bases, leaving 11 bases between them. This CDR3 spans 13 amino acids.

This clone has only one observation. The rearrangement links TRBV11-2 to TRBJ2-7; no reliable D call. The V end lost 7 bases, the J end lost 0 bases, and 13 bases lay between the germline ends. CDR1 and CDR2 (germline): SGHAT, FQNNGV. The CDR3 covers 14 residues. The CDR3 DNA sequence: TGTGCCAGCACCAGAGAGGTTATCTCCTACGAGCAGTACTTC. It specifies CASTREVISYEQYF.